This entry lists 24 T cell receptor beta chains sequenced from one sample in a study of blood T cells in healthy people across ages (dated by TCRdb to about 2015). Libraries were built with 5' RACE. The sequencer was an Illumina HiSeq 2500. A second 7 to 11 cycle PCR used a sample-barcoded 5' primer and a J-beta primer mix. In-frame beta chains were kept once TCRdb had trimmed the public reads at Q25 with fastp and called clones with MiXCR. Rows with a matching CDR3 protein are joined into one entry that keeps the most common DNA and genes. This sample lists some 1.5 million distinct CDR3 sequences; approximately 30% were detected once. The top ten clones comprise 7.7% of the sample. Sequencing used blood. The receptors stem from a woman younger than 45 in good health.

This clonotype was counted between two and nine times. The junction differs from germline at one of its ends, possibly a read error. The CDR3 nucleotides are TGCGCCAGCAGCTGCATTAAAACCTTC. Protein product: CASSCIKTF. The rearrangement joins TRBV5-1 to TRBJ2-7; the D is unclear. Germline V gene sequence: CDR1 SGHRS, CDR2 YFSETQ. This CDR3 is built from 9 residues.

V gene TRBV9 combines with J gene TRBJ2-1, with D perhaps given as TRBD1 or TRBD2 (5 bases each). V was pared by 0 bases and J by 7 bases, with 23 bases between. Germline CDR1 and CDR2: SGDLS and YYNGEE. The CDR3 length is 18 residues. The CDR3 loop is CASSVEWGSAPLGNEQFF. CDR3 nucleotide sequence: TGTGCCAGCAGCGTAGAATGGGGGTCTGCACCCCTTGGGAATGAGCAGTTCTTC.

A few counts support this clonotype. The chain joins TRBV28 to TRBJ1-1; 7 bases align to TRBD1. CDR1 is MDHEN and CDR2 is SYDVKM in the germline V gene. The CDR3 contains 14 residues. Unmatched junction bases numbered 7, after V lost 4 bases and J lost 5 bases. The chain's CDR3 is CASSSQQGSTEAFF. DNA for the CDR3: TGTGCCAGCAGTTCACAACAGGGGAGTACTGAAGCTTTCTTT.

This clonotype occurred once. A much larger clone is a single base away; this may be a read error. The V and J genes are TRBV28 and TRBJ2-2, with a weak D call TRBD1 (5 bases). The V and J ends lost 6 bases and 5 bases respectively, with 7 bases between them. Germline V gene sequence: CDR1 MDHEN, CDR2 SYDVKM. The CDR3 runs to 12 residues. CDR3 bases: TGTGCCAGCAGACCAGGGACCGGGGAGCTGTTTTTT. Its protein product is CASRPGTGELFF.

This clonotype appeared a single time. The rearrangement joins TRBV2 to TRBJ2-3; weak D call: TRBD2 (6 bases). The CDR3 extends over 14 amino acids. In germline, CDR1 is SNHLY, CDR2 FYNNEI. V was shortened by 3 bases and J by 3 bases, with 10 bases between the two germline ends. This CDR3 is CASSDWDSTDTQYF. Here the CDR3 DNA reads TGTGCCAGCAGTGATTGGGACTCAACAGATACGCAGTATTTT.

On this clonotype: The junction does not match germline at one end; this may be a read error. The rearrangement links TRBV27 to TRBJ2-3, with D perhaps given as TRBD1 or TRBD2 (5 bases each). Germline CDR1 and CDR2: MNHEY and SMNVEV (reference sequence). CDR3 length: 13 residues. The CDR3 sequence is CAGSLGVTATQYF. The DNA for the CDR3 is TGTGCCGGCAGTTTGGGGGTTACGGCCACGCAGTATTTT.

The V call is TRBV19, the J call TRBJ2-6; 11 bases are shared with TRBD1. The V segment lost 5 bases and the J segment 0 bases; nucleotides outside the gene matches: 9. Looked up from germline, CDR1 is LNHDA and CDR2 is SQIVND (reference sequence). The length of the CDR3 is 19 residues. The CDR3 loop is CASSPTPGQGDSGANVLTF. The CDR3 bases are TGTGCCAGTAGTCCAACGCCGGGACAGGGGGACTCTGGGGCCAACGTCCTGACTTTC.

This clonotype was seen a handful of times. At one of its ends the junction is not consistent with the germline gene, which may arise from a read error. The rearrangement joins TRBV7-9 to TRBJ1-2; no clear D. Per the germline V gene, CDR1 is SEHNR and CDR2 is FQNEAQ (reference sequence). This CDR3 region has 12 residues. The DNA for the CDR3 is TGTGCCAGCAGCTTAATTAACTATGGCCACACCTTC. Amino acids: CASSLINYGHTF.

This clonotype was seen a handful of times. The CDR3 protein is CASSDGADSYEQYF. CDR3 nucleotide sequence: TGTGCCAGCAGCGACGGAGCGGACTCCTACGAGCAGTACTTC. The V gene is TRBV12-3 or TRBV12-4, the J gene TRBJ2-7, with a weak D call TRBD2 (5 bases). V lost 6 bases, J lost 0 bases, and 12 bases lay in between. CDR3 length: 14 residues.

This clonotype was counted at least ten times. The chain has TRBV7-2 and TRBJ2-7; 12 bases fit TRBD2. CDR3 size: 18 residues. Germline V lookup: CDR1 SGHTA, CDR2 FQGNSA. The trim removed 2 bases at V and 4 bases at J, leaving 12 bases unmatched. CDR3 region: CASSLSTWALAGGYEQYF. In nucleotides, the CDR3 is TGTGCCAGCAGCTTATCTACGTGGGCACTAGCGGGAGGATACGAGCAGTACTTC.

Turning to this clonotype: As the CDR3 is not closed by the conserved phenylalanine or tryptophan, this likely results from a read error. The chain recombines TRBV7-9 with TRBJ1-2; 9 bases agree with TRBD1. J was trimmed by 6 bases and V by 1 base; bases with no gene match: 6. CDR3 length: 15 residues. Germline V gives CDR1 SEHNR, CDR2 FQNEAQ (reference sequence). CDR3 coding DNA: TGTGCCAGCAGCTTAGATACAGGGGGCGTAAATGGCTACACCTGC. It specifies CASSLDTGGVNGYTC.

This clonotype was recorded many times. V and J are TRBV6-5 and TRBJ2-3; weak D call: TRBD2 (6 bases). Germline CDR1 reads MNHEY; CDR2 reads SVGAGI. The germline V and J ends were trimmed by 6 bases and 0 bases, with 13 bases remaining between them. The CDR3 has 15 amino acids. CDR3 in DNA: TGTGCCAGCAGACGGGACTCGTATAGCACAGATACGCAGTATTTT. It codes for CASRRDSYSTDTQYF.

This rearrangement joins TRBV10-3 to TRBJ2-1; 8 nucleotides line up with TRBD2. The CDR3 consists of 15 residues. The trim removed 8 bases at V and 3 bases at J, leaving 9 bases unmatched. Per the germline V gene, CDR1 is ENHRY and CDR2 is SYGVKD. The CDR3 coding sequence is TGTGCCATCGGTTGGCGCGGGGGGATCTACAATGAGCAGTTCTTC. It codes for CAIGWRGGIYNEQFF.

This chain uses TRBV27 with TRBJ2-3; D unclear. The CDR3 contains 15 residues. The germline V gene has CDR1 MNHEY and CDR2 SMNVEV (reference sequence). V was shortened by 2 bases and J by 1 base, with 10 bases between the two germline ends. The CDR3 loop is CASSLTPFGTDTQYF. CDR3 DNA sequence: TGTGCCAGCAGTTTAACGCCGTTCGGCACAGATACGCAGTATTTT.

This clonotype came up a few times. This CDR3 is CAISEGSGGGNEQFF. CDR3 sequence (DNA): TGTGCCATCAGTGAGGGGAGCGGGGGGGGCAATGAGCAGTTCTTC. The chain joins TRBV10-3 to TRBJ2-1, with 10 bases lining up with TRBD2. J lost 6 bases, V lost 2 bases, and 4 bases had no gene match. From germline, CDR1 is ENHRY and CDR2 SYGVKD. The CDR3 has 15 residues.

The chain has TRBV6-6 and TRBJ2-1; D might be TRBD1 (6 bases). This CDR3 contains 13 residues. Germline lookup yields CDR1 MNHNY and CDR2 SVGAGI (reference sequence). Trimming took off 0 bases at V and 8 bases at J, with 8 bases between the two ends. The CDR3 nucleotides are TGTGCCAGCAGTTACTCAACAGGGCATGAGCAGTTCTTC. Translated, it gives CASSYSTGHEQFF.

As for this clonotype: A junction end diverges from the germline sequence, so it may reflect a read error. The rearrangement joins TRBV7-2 to TRBJ1-2; possibly TRBD1 for D (5 bases). Germline V gene data show CDR1 as SGHTA and CDR2 as FQGNSA. The CDR3 length is 14 residues. For the CDR3, the DNA is TGTGCCAGCAACTTAGAAGAGGGGTCTTATGGCTACACCTTC. Translating it yields CASNLEEGSYGYTF.

This clonotype was detected only a few times. The chain combines TRBV29-1 with TRBJ1-2, with a weak D call TRBD1 (6 bases). The CDR3 has 13 amino acids. Deletions cut 4 bases from V and 0 bases from J, with 9 bases between. CDR1 and CDR2 from the germline V gene are SQVTM and ANQGSEA. Here the CDR3 reads CSVGGGPNYGYTF. DNA for the CDR3: TGCAGCGTTGGAGGGGGGCCTAACTATGGCTACACCTTC.

This clonotype appeared a few times. CDR3 residues: CASSLAPGGGGKNTQYF. The CDR3 DNA reads as TGTGCCAGCAGCTTAGCCCCTGGCGGGGGGGGAAAAAATACGCAGTATTTT. The V call is TRBV7-2, the J call TRBJ2-3; 9 bases align to TRBD2. Germline lookup yields CDR1 SGHTA and CDR2 FQGNSA. The CDR3 is 17 amino acids. Trimming removed 0 bases from V and 7 bases from J; junction bases left unmatched: 11.

This chain joins TRBV7-9 and TRBJ2-1; a possible D gene is TRBD1 (6 bases). The V end was cut by 11 bases, the J end by 2 bases, with 16 bases between. Germline V lookup: CDR1 SEHNR, CDR2 FQNEAQ (reference sequence). The CDR3 is 14 amino acids. The CDR3 is CASGRGQAYNEQFF. In DNA form, the CDR3 reads TGTGCCTCGGGAAGGGGACAAGCCTACAATGAGCAGTTCTTC.

Notes on this clonotype: Likely a read error: the CDR3 ends without its conserved phenylalanine or tryptophan. The chain has TRBV29-1 and TRBJ1-1; a weak D match, TRBD1 (5 bases). CDR1 and CDR2 (germline): SQVTM, ANQGSEA. The ends were cut back, 4 bases at V and 4 bases at J, with 16 bases in the middle. This CDR3 has 14 residues. Written as DNA, the CDR3 is TGCAGCGTTGTCGGTGGAGGGGTGGGCACTGAAGCTTTCTTG. Translation: CSVVGGGVGTEAFL.

The chain combines TRBV15 with TRBJ1-3, with D hard to call. CDR3 length equals 14 residues. Germline loops: CDR1 LNHNV, CDR2 YYDKDF (reference sequence). V was shortened by 0 bases and J by 7 bases, with 10 bases between the two germline ends. CDR3 amino acids: CATSRETTWNTIYF. The CDR3 DNA reads TGTGCCACCAGCAGAGAAACCACATGGAACACCATATATTTT.

The chain has TRBV20-1 and TRBJ2-5; D gene uncertain. The ends were cut back, 5 bases at V and 7 bases at J, with 17 bases in the middle. The CDR3 spans 13 residues. Germline CDR1 DFQATT, CDR2 SNEGSKA (reference sequence). The CDR3 DNA reads as TGCAGTGCTCCCCTTAACCTCGTGGGGACCCAGTACTTC. Translated: CSAPLNLVGTQYF.

The sample holds a few counts of this clonotype. The gene calls are TRBV12-3 or TRBV12-4 and TRBJ2-1; either TRBD1 or TRBD2 may supply D (5 bases each). The CDR3 is 14 amino acids. Trimming cost V 5 bases and J 14 bases, with 22 bases left between them. In nucleotides, the CDR3 is TGTGCCAGCAGTGAGGCCGTGGGAGCAGGGCCGGAGTTCTTC. Protein product: CASSEAVGAGPEFF.